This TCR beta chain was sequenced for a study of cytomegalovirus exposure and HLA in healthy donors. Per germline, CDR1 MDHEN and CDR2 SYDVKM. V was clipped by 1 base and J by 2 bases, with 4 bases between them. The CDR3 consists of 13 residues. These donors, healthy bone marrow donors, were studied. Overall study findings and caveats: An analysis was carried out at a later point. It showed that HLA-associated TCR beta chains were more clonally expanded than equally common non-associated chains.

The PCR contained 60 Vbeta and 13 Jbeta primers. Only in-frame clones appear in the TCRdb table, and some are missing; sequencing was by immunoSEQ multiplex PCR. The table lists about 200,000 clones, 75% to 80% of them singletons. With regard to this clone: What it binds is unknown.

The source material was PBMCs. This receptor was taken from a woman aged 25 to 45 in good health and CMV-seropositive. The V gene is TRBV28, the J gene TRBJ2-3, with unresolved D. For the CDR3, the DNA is TGTGCCAGCAGTTTATACAACACAGATACGCAGTATTTT. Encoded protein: CASSLYNTDTQYF.